This is a list of T cell receptor beta chains from one sample in a study of CD8 T cells in Susac syndrome. TCRdb redid the calling of the immunoSEQ multiplex PCR reads with MiXCR, one entry per CDR3 protein. The sample includes a few hundred thousand distinct CDR3 sequences, 85% of them seen just once. Sequenced input: CD8+ T cells from PBMCs. These receptors were obtained from a human donor with multiple sclerosis. Both conserved end residues are part of each CDR3. A D gene is named only where the DNA matches it firmly. Clone size appears in some rows only: once, few, many, or a class for an expanded clone.

j_call v_call clone_size d_call cdr3_aa cdr3_nt
TRBJ2-3 TRBV6-5 - TRBD2 CASSSQLAGGITDTQYF TGTGCCAGCAGTTCACAACTAGCGGGAGGGATCACAGATACGCAGTATTTT
TRBJ2-3 TRBV19 - - CASSIWRFSGDTQYF TGTGCCAGTAGTATATGGCGCTTTTCCGGAGATACGCAGTATTTT
TRBJ2-1 TRBV6-1 - TRBD1 CASSKQGSPSYNEQFF TGTGCCAGCAGTAAACAGGGGTCTCCCTCCTACAATGAGCAGTTCTTC
TRBJ1-1 TRBV5-1 - - CASSSLGRGRDTEAFF TGCGCCAGCAGCTCGTTGGGCAGGGGAAGAGACACTGAAGCTTTCTTT
TRBJ2-3 TRBV29-1 - - CSVTEGQFATDTQYF TGCAGCGTGACGGAGGGCCAGTTTGCCACAGATACGCAGTATTTT
TRBJ2-1 TRBV18 - - CASWEWEGQRNNEQFF TGTGCCAGCTGGGAATGGGAGGGACAGAGGAACAATGAGCAGTTCTTC
TRBJ2-3 TRBV30 - TRBD1 CAWSPAPTGGADTQYF TGTGCCTGGAGCCCTGCCCCCACAGGGGGCGCAGATACGCAGTATTTT
TRBJ2-3 TRBV20-1 - TRBD1 CSARDRDRDTDTQYF TGCAGTGCTAGAGACCGGGACAGGGACACAGATACGCAGTATTTT
TRBJ2-1 TRBV3-1 - - CASSQDLEGNEQFF TGTGCCAGCAGCCAAGATCTTGAGGGGAATGAGCAGTTCTTC
TRBJ2-7 TRBV20-1 - - CSARGVSWEQYF TGCAGTGCTAGAGGCGTTTCGTGGGAGCAGTACTTC
TRBJ2-1 TRBV5-6 few - CASSFLAIGNEQFF TGTGCCAGCAGCTTTCTGGCGATCGGCAATGAGCAGTTCTTC
TRBJ2-1 TRBV30 - - CAWSDARSYNEQFF TGTGCCTGGAGTGACGCGAGATCCTACAATGAGCAGTTCTTC
TRBJ2-5 TRBV12-5 - - CASGFRPVGMAETQYF TGTGCTAGTGGTTTCCGCCCAGTGGGGATGGCGGAGACCCAGTACTTC
TRBJ2-5 TRBV28 - - CASSFRSTNSGVDQPYGETQYF TGTGCCAGCAGTTTCCGCTCGACCAATAGCGGAGTTGATCAACCATATGGGGAGACCCAGTACTTC
TRBJ2-3 TRBV28 - TRBD2 CASRIAPRMRAGGPTDTQYF TGTGCCAGCAGAATAGCACCCCGGATGAGGGCGGGAGGCCCCACAGATACGCAGTATTTT
TRBJ2-3 TRBV25-1 - - CASSSTGRSTDTQYF TGTGCCAGCAGTTCCACAGGGCGCAGCACAGATACGCAGTATTTT
TRBJ1-4 TRBV12-3/TRBV12-4 - - CASSILTGSTNEKLFF TGTGCCAGCAGTATCCTCACAGGGTCGACTAATGAAAAACTGTTTTTT
TRBJ1-6 TRBV27 - - CASNAGGGLNSPLHF TGTGCCAGCAACGCGGGAGGGGGGTTAAATTCACCCCTCCACTTT
TRBJ1-5 TRBV6-1 - TRBD1 CASRTGGGIQPQHF TGTGCCAGCAGAACAGGGGGCGGGATCCAGCCCCAGCATTTT
TRBJ2-1 TRBV5-4 - - CASSLGVRGADYNEQFF TGTGCCAGCAGCTTGGGTGTACGGGGGGCGGATTACAATGAGCAGTTCTTC
TRBJ1-2 TRBV29-1 - - CSVGGGAADSPYGYTF TGCAGCGTTGGGGGAGGCGCCGCCGACTCTCCCTATGGCTACACCTTC
TRBJ1-1 TRBV5-1 - TRBD1 CASSSGQGMNTEAFF TGCGCCAGCAGCTCGGGACAGGGGATGAACACTGAAGCTTTCTTT
TRBJ2-2 TRBV7-8 once - CASSLARVGGNTGELFF TGTGCCAGCAGCTTAGCGCGTGTGGGAGGGAACACCGGGGAGCTGTTTTTT
TRBJ2-7 TRBV6-1 once - CATIDSLYEQYF TGTGCCACCATAGACTCCCTGTACGAGCAGTACTTC
TRBJ1-2 TRBV9 - - CASSVARSEGNYGYTF TGTGCCAGCAGCGTAGCCAGGTCAGAAGGTAACTATGGCTACACCTTC
TRBJ2-1 TRBV18 once TRBD1 CASSPFRDREDYNEQFF TGTGCCAGCTCACCATTCCGGGACAGGGAAGACTACAATGAGCAGTTCTTC
TRBJ2-7 TRBV11-2 - TRBD1 CASSLISGTGGYEQYF TGTGCCAGCAGCTTAATCTCCGGGACAGGGGGCTACGAGCAGTACTTC
TRBJ2-3 TRBV7-6 - - CASSAQGRRDGDTQYF TGTGCCAGCAGCGCTCAGGGGCGGCGAGACGGAGATACGCAGTATTTT
TRBJ2-7 TRBV6-1 once TRBD2 CASTKLAGGPLDEQYF TGTGCCAGCACCAAATTAGCGGGAGGCCCCCTAGACGAGCAGTACTTC
TRBJ2-3 TRBV12-3/TRBV12-4 - TRBD2 CASSFLLAGVTDTQYF TGTGCCAGCAGTTTTTTACTAGCGGGCGTCACAGATACGCAGTATTTT
TRBJ1-3 TRBV27 once - CASSLTGALGNTIYF TGTGCCAGCAGTTTAACGGGGGCGCTTGGAAACACCATATATTTT
TRBJ1-1 TRBV7-6 - - CASSPIDGFEAFF TGTGCCAGCAGCCCAATTGACGGCTTTGAAGCTTTCTTT
TRBJ2-7 TRBV7-9 - - CASRAGAIDNEQYF TGTGCCAGCCGCGCCGGGGCAATTGATAACGAGCAGTACTTC
TRBJ1-2 TRBV7-9 - - CASSSPDGVGYTF TGTGCCAGCAGCTCCCCGGACGGGGTTGGCTACACCTTC
TRBJ2-7 TRBV4-1 - TRBD1 CASSQVVGQGFYEQYF TGCGCCAGCAGCCAAGTAGTGGGACAGGGTTTTTACGAGCAGTACTTC
TRBJ2-5 TRBV10-3 - TRBD2 CAISESLAEETQYF TGTGCCATCAGTGAGTCCCTAGCGGAAGAGACCCAGTACTTC
TRBJ2-3 TRBV9 - - CASSVGGASIRTDTQYF TGTGCCAGCAGCGTAGGAGGAGCCTCGATTCGCACAGATACGCAGTATTTT
TRBJ1-5 TRBV29-1 - TRBD1 CSVGGQPNQPQHF TGCAGCGTTGGGGGACAGCCCAATCAGCCCCAGCATTTT
TRBJ2-7 TRBV7-9 - - CASSHQGHEQYF TGTGCCAGCAGCCATCAGGGTCACGAGCAGTACTTC